This TCR beta chain is drawn from a study of blood T cells in healthy people across ages (dated by TCRdb to between 2014 and 2017). Background for the entire study: In model experiments, template switching captured about one uniquely barcoded TCR beta cDNA molecule for every two T cells. To track age-related changes in TCR beta repertoire diversity, the study relied on deep sequencing normalized with unique cDNA molecular identifiers. Using the same blood draw, the study looked at two additional independent replicas of 1 million unique cDNA reads for two donors, one aged 18 to 30 and the other aged 80 or older. The donors were divided into four age groups: young (average around 15 years), middle-aged (about 40), aged (62) and long-lived (about 80). To avoid experimental bias, donors of different ages were randomly spread across the sequencing lanes. Broader findings and caveats from the paper: Because donor CMV infection status was unknown, age-related changes in expanded clonotypes were potentially confounded. Since profiling was done on bulk unsorted PBMCs, naive and antigen-experienced compartments could not be conclusively compared. Compared with the aged group, the long-lived group had more naive CD4+ T cells, fewer expanded clones and increased TCR diversity, a pattern suggesting age selection. As age increased, observed TCR beta diversity per million T cells dropped in a roughly linear way, and a significant reduction was already evident by age 40. The percentage of naive T cells measured by flow cytometry correlated strongly with observed TCR beta diversity. Total diversity estimates from one million sequenced T cells were considered lower bounds and underestimates.

A note on this clonotype: No antigen is known for it. No much larger clone is present one base from it, and per-base qualities are unavailable.

Donors were 39 systemically healthy Caucasian individuals from Russia aged roughly 6 to 100 years. Ten milliliters of peripheral blood were drawn from each donor into EDTA-treated Vacutainer tubes. PBMCs were isolated by Ficoll-Paque density-gradient centrifugation, with at least 6 million obtained per sample. Trizol reagent was used to extract total RNA from the PBMCs, yielding at least 5 micrograms per sample. The percentages of naive CD45RAhigh/CD27high T cells were determined by flow cytometry on a PBMC aliquot from every donor. The library was made by 5' RACE. The listed sequencing device is Illumina HiSeq 2500. The second PCR ran for roughly 6 to 11 cycles and used a J-beta primer mix along with a sample-barcoded 5' primer. Each TCR beta cDNA molecule received a unique molecular identifier from a template-switch 5' adaptor carrying 12 random nucleotides. At least 3 million CDR3-containing paired-end reads were obtained from each sample. The Mint cDNA synthesis kit, primed by a TRBC-specific oligonucleotide, was used to synthesize first-strand cDNA from all RNA. Following uracil-DNA glycosylase treatment, a first 18-cycle PCR with universal primers M1SS and BC2_uni_R was performed on all cDNA. The study's processing was this. Normalization of each sample was performed by random selection of 1 million high-quality reads, each carrying a distinct molecular identifier. Reads with shared molecular identifiers were discarded instead of being binned into consensus sequences. MiTCR, with a Q25 quality threshold and the strictest error-elimination algorithm, was used for CDR3 identification, clonotype clustering and error correction. A nonparametric unseen species model with Euler transformation was used to estimate lower-bound total TCR beta diversity. TCRdb applied fastp at Q25 and MiXCR to the public reads, then kept only in-frame beta chains. When rows share a CDR3 protein, they turn into one entry using the most common DNA and genes. TCRdb's processing, not the authors' own work, is the source of the V and J calls. The sample table lists 1 million to 1.2 million distinct CDR3 sequences, 35% to 40% of them with a count of one. The ten top clones hold about 12% of the sample.

The source material was blood. The receptor was isolated from a man younger than 35 in good health.

The CDR3 is CASSKNGATEAFF. The nucleotides are TGTGCCAGCAGCAAAAACGGAGCTACTGAAGCTTTCTTT. This chain joins TRBV7-3 to TRBJ1-1; the D gene assignment is ambiguous. The germline V gene provides CDR1 SGHTA and CDR2 FQGTGA. The V and J ends are trimmed by 5 bases and 5 bases, leaving 12 bases between them. The CDR3, cysteine through phenylalanine, is 13 amino acids long. The entry retains the CDR3 DNA only, 39 bases that are in frame from base 1.